This T cell receptor (beta chain) emerged from a study of Graves' ophthalmopathy and Graves' hyperthyroidism. General study results and limits: The model's prediction of ophthalmopathy progression had approximately 71% sensitivity and around 78% specificity. In blood appeared most of the expanded thyroid clonotypes whose frequency exceeded 0.001.

V gave up 7 bases and J gave up 0 bases; unmatched junction bases: 2. This CDR3 has 13 residues. From germline, CDR1 is SGHDN and CDR2 FVKESK. Ten or more counts support this clonotype. Its cognate antigen is unknown. The PBMCs were taken from approximately 9 ml of fresh peripheral blood. For repertoire sequencing, the TCR beta CDR3 regions were amplified from RNA transcripts. RT-PCR was first run with HTBI primers, then multiplex PCR in a second round. TCRdb reprocessed the multiplex PCR reads with MiXCR, giving one entry per CDR3 protein. Of 340,000 or so distinct CDR3 sequences in the sample, roughly 16% were seen once.

The sample comprised peripheral blood. This chain connects TRBV14 to TRBJ1-1; 7 nucleotides line up with TRBD1. This receptor was identified in an adult man with Graves' ophthalmopathy. This chain's CDR3 is CASKQGMNTEAFF. Here the CDR3 DNA reads TGTGCCAGCAAACAGGGGATGAACACTGAAGCTTTCTTT.